The 23 T cell receptor beta chains below all came from one sample that was sequenced in a study of T cell repertoires in cytomegalovirus infection. A single record per CDR3 protein comes from TCRdb applying MiXCR to the reads. The table lists under 200,000 distinct CDR3 sequences, 7.5% to 10% of them singletons. The specimen sequenced was PBMCs. These TCRs come from a human donor in good health (CMV status not recorded). Some clones in this sample may be carry-over from other donors' samples.

Ten or more counts support this clonotype. The chain uses TRBV28 and TRBJ2-5; the match to TRBD2 covers 9 bases. The V gene end was trimmed by 3 bases and the J gene end by 1 base; junction bases not matched to a gene: 3. The CDR3 consists of 15 residues. Germline V gene sequence: CDR1 MDHEN, CDR2 SYDVKM. This CDR3 reads CASSLSSGSQETQYF. The CDR3 coding sequence is TGTGCCAGCAGTTTGAGTAGCGGGAGCCAAGAGACCCAGTACTTC.

This clonotype was found a few times. The chain has TRBV28 and TRBJ1-6, with D unclear. The CDR3 is made up of 15 amino acids. Trimming left V 6 bases short and J 7 bases short, with 16 bases between. CDR1 and CDR2 from the germline V gene are MDHEN and SYDVKM. The CDR3, as DNA: TGTGCCAGCAGCCCGGTGGGAGCGGGGAATTCACCCCTCCACTTT. It codes for CASSPVGAGNSPLHF.

This clonotype came up many times. The V and J genes are TRBV11-2 and TRBJ2-1; 7 nucleotides align to TRBD2. J lost 5 bases, V lost 5 bases, and 12 bases had no gene match. The length of the CDR3 is 16 residues. Germline V gene lookup returns CDR1 SGHAT and CDR2 FQNNGV. CDR3 DNA: TGTGCCAGCAGCGGGACTACTAGTTATGGGAACAATGAGCAGTTCTTC. The encoded protein is CASSGTTSYGNNEQFF.

This clonotype was recorded many times. The chain combines TRBV28 with TRBJ1-2; D gene unclear. Trimming took 6 bases from V and 4 from J, leaving 6 bases between them. Germline V gene sequence: CDR1 MDHEN, CDR2 SYDVKM. The CDR3 runs to 11 residues. The CDR3 is CASSKGYGYTF. The CDR3 coding sequence is TGTGCCAGCAGCAAGGGCTATGGCTACACCTTC.

This clonotype was detected once. A read error is possible here, since a much larger clone lies one base away. In this CDR3 the conserved last residue, phenylalanine or tryptophan, is missing, so a read error is likely. J is TRBJ2-1 and V is TRBV7-2; no clear D gene. The length of the CDR3 is 13 residues. V lost 2 bases to trimming and J lost 13 bases, with 15 bases between them. The germline V gene has CDR1 SGHTA and CDR2 FQGNSA. This CDR3 reads CASSLFSWDTQFL. The CDR3 DNA sequence: TGTGCCAGCAGCTTATTTTCTTGGGATACACAGTTCTTG.

This clonotype has just a few counts. CDR3 DNA: TGCAGTGCTAGAAAGGGGACAGGGACGGCCTACACCTTC. Amino acid sequence: CSARKGTGTAYTF. This chain connects TRBV20-1 to TRBJ1-2; TRBD1 aligns across 9 bases. The CDR3 has 13 amino acids. Looked up from germline, CDR1 is DFQATT and CDR2 is SNEGSKA (reference sequence). V lost 2 bases to trimming and J lost 10 bases; unmatched junction nucleotides: 8.

This clonotype came up many times. The chain carries TRBV24-1 and TRBJ1-1; unclear D gene. V was pared by 0 bases and J by 2 bases, with 12 bases between. CDR1 and CDR2 (germline): KGHDR, SFDVKD. The CDR3 runs to 16 residues. The CDR3 loop is CATSDLPSINNTEAFF. The CDR3 DNA reads as TGTGCCACCAGTGATTTGCCTTCAATCAACAACACTGAAGCTTTCTTT.

This clonotype was recorded at least ten times. The chain couples TRBV7-2 to TRBJ2-7, with a weak D call TRBD1 (6 bases). The germline V gene encodes CDR1 SGHTA and CDR2 FQGNSA. Trimming took off 5 bases at V and 3 bases at J, with 17 bases between the two ends. CDR3 length equals 15 residues. The CDR3 coding sequence is TGTGCCAGCAGCCCCCGATGGGGACAAATCTACGAGCAGTACTTC. Protein: CASSPRWGQIYEQYF.

In its sample, this clonotype was seen many times. J is TRBJ1-1 and V is TRBV9; D may be TRBD1 (5 bases). The V end lost 4 bases, the J end lost 1 base, and 23 bases lay between the germline ends. Germline CDR1 reads SGDLS; CDR2 reads YYNGEE. The CDR3 extends over 18 amino acids. The DNA of the CDR3 is TGTGCCAGCAGCCCTAGCCTAGGGGTTCTGCTTACGAACACTGAAGCTTTCTTT. This encodes CASSPSLGVLLTNTEAFF. Full variable domain (rest looked up from reference TRBV9 and TRBJ1-1): DSGVTQTPKHLITATGQRVTLRCSPRSGDLSVYWYQQSLDQGLQFLIQYYNGEERAKGNILERFSAQQFPDLHSELNLSSLELGDSALYFCASSPSLGVLLTNTEAFFGQGTRLTVV.

This clonotype was counted ten times or more. The V gene is TRBV25-1, the J gene TRBJ1-4; D perhaps matches TRBD1 (5 bases). V gave up 3 bases and J gave up 5 bases, with 10 bases separating them. The CDR3 contains 14 residues. The germline V gene encodes CDR1 MGHDK and CDR2 SYGVNS. The CDR3 loop reads CASSEGRPNEKLFF. The CDR3, as DNA: TGTGCCAGCAGTGAGGGACGGCCCAATGAAAAACTGTTTTTT.

The chain joins TRBV28 to TRBJ2-1; 15 nucleotides match TRBD2. Trimming cost V 2 bases and J 8 bases; bases outside gene matches: 13. Germline V lookup: CDR1 MDHEN, CDR2 SYDVKM. The CDR3 spans 19 residues. The CDR3 DNA sequence: TGTGCCAGCAGTTTACCCGGACTAGCGGGAGGGCCCGTTATCTATGAGCAGTTCTTC. It is translated as CASSLPGLAGGPVIYEQFF.

This clonotype was seen many times. The chain joins TRBV7-2 to TRBJ2-3; TRBD2 aligns across 7 bases. Unmatched junction bases numbered 8, after V lost 5 bases and J lost 0 bases. Germline CDR1 is SGHTA and CDR2 is FQGNSA. The CDR3 length is 16 residues. In nucleotides, the CDR3 is TGTGCCAGCAGCCCCCCACTAGCGCCGAGCACAGATACGCAGTATTTT. This gives the protein CASSPPLAPSTDTQYF.

V and J are TRBV5-4 and TRBJ1-2; D gene uncertain. The V gene's germline CDR1 is SGHNT and CDR2 YYREEE (reference sequence). The V end lost 4 bases, the J end lost 3 bases, and 7 bases lay between the germline ends. CDR3 length: 12 residues. Here the CDR3 reads CASSPGDYGYTF. As DNA, the CDR3 is TGTGCCAGCAGCCCGGGCGACTATGGCTACACCTTC. Together with reference TRBV5-4 and TRBJ1-2, the CDR3 gives the full variable domain: ETGVTQSPTHLIKTRGQQVTLRCSSQSGHNTVSWYQQALGQGPQFIFQYYREEENGRGNFPPRFSGLQFPNYSSELNVNALELDDSALYLCASSPGDYGYTFGSGTRLTVV.

The sample holds many counts of this clonotype. This sequence joins TRBV7-9 and TRBJ2-2, with D perhaps TRBD2 (5 bases). The CDR3 loop spans 17 amino acids. Trimming shortened V by 2 bases and J by 2 bases, and 15 bases separated the two germline ends. CDR1 is SEHNR and CDR2 is FQNEAQ in the germline V gene (reference sequence). For the CDR3, the DNA is TGTGCCAGCAGCTTAAGCGCGGCTAGCCGAAACACCGGGGAGCTGTTTTTT. It specifies CASSLSAASRNTGELFF.

This clonotype has ten or more counts. The V call is TRBV28, the J call TRBJ1-2; a possible D gene is TRBD1 (6 bases). The germline V gene encodes CDR1 MDHEN and CDR2 SYDVKM. This CDR3 is built from 14 residues. Trimming shortened V by 6 bases and J by 5 bases, and 16 bases separated the two germline ends. The CDR3 is CASSPTGTPYGYTF. As DNA, the CDR3 is TGTGCCAGCAGCCCAACCGGGACACCTTATGGCTACACCTTC.

For this clonotype: At one end the junction does not follow the germline gene, possibly because of a read error. V is TRBV9 and J is TRBJ1-1, with 9 bases identical to TRBD1. This CDR3 region has 15 residues. Per the germline V gene, CDR1 is SGDLS and CDR2 is YYNGEE. CDR3 coding DNA: TGTGCCAGCAGCCCCCTCGGACAGGGGAGCACTGAAGCTTTGTTT. It encodes CASSPLGQGSTEALF.

The chain combines TRBV5-1 with TRBJ1-6; D perhaps matches TRBD1 (5 bases). The CDR3 has 16 residues. Trimming stripped 0 bases from V and 3 bases from J, with 10 bases between. Germline loops: CDR1 SGHRS, CDR2 YFSETQ. In nucleotides, the CDR3 is TGCGCCAGCAGCTTGGTTTCGGGGGACTATAATTCACCCCTCCACTTT. It yields the protein CASSLVSGDYNSPLHF.

At least ten counts were recorded for this clonotype. V and J are TRBV7-2 and TRBJ2-1; possibly TRBD1 for D (6 bases). This CDR3 region has 14 residues. V was cut by 1 base and J by 9 bases, with 13 bases left in between. CDR1 is SGHTA and CDR2 is FQGNSA in the germline V gene. CDR3 bases: TGTGCCAGCAGCTTAGAGATCGCAGGGGCTGAGCAGTTCTTC. Residues: CASSLEIAGAEQFF.

The V gene is TRBV7-2, the J gene TRBJ1-2; TRBD1 matches 10 bases. The CDR3 totals 15 residues. CDR1 SGHTA and CDR2 FQGNSA come from the germline V gene. After removal of 11 bases from V and 7 bases from J, the junction contained 16 bases not matched to a gene. DNA of the CDR3: TGTGCCCAAAACGAGCAAGACAGGGGGCTAATTGGCTACACCTTC. Its protein product is CAQNEQDRGLIGYTF.

The V call is TRBV9, the J call TRBJ2-5; no firm D call. The CDR3 has 15 residues. The germline V and J ends were trimmed by 5 bases and 4 bases, with 18 bases remaining between them. CDR1 and CDR2 from the germline V gene are SGDLS and YYNGEE. In DNA, the CDR3 is TGTGCCAGCAGTCGCCTGGGCCTCTCCAGAGAGACCCAGTACTTC. Protein: CASSRLGLSRETQYF.

The CDR3: CASHRGNYGYTF. For the CDR3, the DNA is TGTGCCAGCCACAGGGGTAACTATGGCTACACCTTC. The chain links TRBV27 to TRBJ1-2; TRBD1 matches at 7 bases. Unmatched junction bases numbered 1, after V lost 8 bases and J lost 1 base. The CDR3 spans 12 residues. Per the germline V gene, CDR1 is MNHEY and CDR2 is SMNVEV (reference sequence).

This clonotype turned up a few times. V gene TRBV6-2 or TRBV6-3 combines with J gene TRBJ2-1; TRBD2 matches at 11 bases. Germline CDR1 reads MNHEY; CDR2 reads SVGEGT. CDR3 size: 16 residues. With V trimmed by 7 bases and J by 2 bases, 7 bases remained unmatched. The CDR3 nucleotides are TGTGCCAGCATCCCCGGGACTAGCGGCCCCTACAATGAGCAGTTCTTC. Translating it yields CASIPGTSGPYNEQFF.

There are a few counts of this clonotype. The chain carries TRBV7-9 and TRBJ2-2, with D possibly matching TRBD1 (5 bases). Germline CDR1 SEHNR, CDR2 FQNEAQ (reference sequence). This CDR3 comprises 15 residues. With 7 bases removed from V and 4 bases from J, the gap between germline ends came to 16 bases. This chain's CDR3 is CASTLRQGGTGELFF. CDR3 bases: TGTGCCAGCACCTTGAGGCAGGGTGGCACCGGGGAGCTGTTTTTT. Combining the CDR3 with reference TRBV7-9 and TRBJ2-2 gives the whole variable domain DTGVSQNPRHKITKRGQNVTFRCDPISEHNRLYWYRQTLGQGPEFLTYFQNEAQLEKSRLLSDRFSAERPKGSFSTLEIQRTEQGDSAMYLCASTLRQGGTGELFFGEGSRLTVL.